The rows below give T cell receptor beta chains drawn from one sample of a study of blood T cell repertoires in COVID-19. The data were produced by immunoSEQ multiplex PCR, yet TCRdb's version contains in-frame clones alone and is incomplete. The profile shows 140,000 or so clones, around 81% of them singletons. Sequenced: peripheral blood. The origin of the receptors is a woman aged 45-65 years with acute or convalescent COVID-19. Both conserved end residues are part of each CDR3. The D gene is left open where the match is weak. Rows may omit the clone size; those that give it use once, few, many or a size class.

V gene	clone size	D gene	J gene	CDR3 DNA	CDR3 protein
TRBV12-5	.	.	TRBJ1-5	TGTGCTAGTGGCCCTAGGGGTGATCAGCCCCAGCATTTT	CASGPRGDQPQHF
TRBV7-8	.	TRBD1	TRBJ2-5	TGTGCCAGCAGCAACTACAGGGGTAGGGAGACCCAGTACTTC	CASSNYRGRETQYF
TRBV7-8	.	TRBD1	TRBJ1-1	TGTGCCAGCAGCTCGGGACAGGGAAGGCCCGGGGACACTGAAGCTTTCTTT	CASSSGQGRPGDTEAFF
TRBV18	few	.	TRBJ1-3	TGTGCCAGCTCACCCGGGAGACAGTCTGGAAACACCATATATTTT	CASSPGRQSGNTIYF
TRBV9	.	.	TRBJ2-1	TGTGCCAGCAGTGAGGGAACCAATGAGCAGTTCTTC	CASSEGTNEQFF
TRBV10-2	.	TRBD1	TRBJ2-7	TGCGCCAGCAGTGCGACAGGGGGTTACGAGCAGTACTTC	CASSATGGYEQYF
TRBV10-3	.	TRBD1	TRBJ2-7	TGTGCCATCAGTGAGGTCAGGGGGTCCTCGTCCTACGAGCAGTACTTC	CAISEVRGSSSYEQYF
TRBV4-3	.	TRBD1	TRBJ1-2	TGCGCCAGCAGCCTAACGACAGGGAAGGACTATGGCTACACCTTC	CASSLTTGKDYGYTF
TRBV6-1	many	.	TRBJ1-2	TGTGCCAGCAGTGAACAAGGCAGGGAGGGCTTTGGCTACACCTTC	CASSEQGREGFGYTF
TRBV7-2	.	.	TRBJ2-5	TGTGCCAGCACGCAGTCAGAGACCCAGTACTTC	CASTQSETQYF
TRBV2	.	TRBD2	TRBJ2-1	TGTGCCAGCAGACGAGCGGGGGGGTACAATGAGCAGTTCTTC	CASRRAGGYNEQFF
TRBV19	.	.	TRBJ2-3	TGTGCCAGTAGCGTGACAGGTGGGGGCTCCGATACGCAGTATTTT	CASSVTGGGSDTQYF
TRBV7-2	.	TRBD1	TRBJ2-7	TGTGCCAGCAGCTATACGGGACAGGCTATCTACGAGCAGTACTTC	CASSYTGQAIYEQYF
TRBV30	.	TRBD1	TRBJ2-1	TGTGCCTGGGCAAGGGACAGGCCCTACAATGAGCAGTTCTTC	CAWARDRPYNEQFF
TRBV9	.	.	TRBJ1-1	TGTGCCAGCAGCACGGGACAAATGAACACTGAAGCTTTCTTT	CASSTGQMNTEAFF
TRBV7-3	.	TRBD1	TRBJ2-6	TGTGCCAGCAGCCAAAACCCGACAGGGCGCTCTGGGGCCAACGTCCTGACTTTC	CASSQNPTGRSGANVLTF
TRBV7-8	once	.	TRBJ1-2	TGTGCCAGCAGCGCAATCGCAGGTGAAAACTATGGCTACACCTTC	CASSAIAGENYGYTF
TRBV4-3	.	.	TRBJ1-1	TGCGCCAGCAGCGTGAGCAGGCTAAGGAACACTGAAGCTTTCTTT	CASSVSRLRNTEAFF
TRBV5-1	.	TRBD1	TRBJ2-5	TGCGCCAGCAGCTTGGGGACAGGGGGCACGAAAGAGACCCAGTACTTC	CASSLGTGGTKETQYF
TRBV5-1	.	.	TRBJ2-5	TGCGCCAGCAGCGGGGAGACTAGGAGGGAGACCCAGTACTTC	CASSGETRRETQYF
TRBV10-3	.	.	TRBJ2-5	TGTGCCAGCGGGACAGCTCAAGAGACCCAGTACTTC	CASGTAQETQYF
TRBV28	.	.	TRBJ1-6	TGTGCCAGCATGGGGCAGACTTATAATTCACCCCTCCACTTT	CASMGQTYNSPLHF
TRBV27	.	.	TRBJ1-2	TGTGCCAGCAGTTTATCAGGGACTGACTATGGCTACACCTTC	CASSLSGTDYGYTF
TRBV6-6	.	TRBD2	TRBJ2-1	TGTGCCAGCAGTTACTCGCGGGGGGGGCACAATGAGCAGTTCTTC	CASSYSRGGHNEQFF
TRBV10-3	.	TRBD1	TRBJ2-7	TGTGCCATCAGTGGTCCGTTGACAGGGGACTCGAGCTCCTACGAGCAGTACTTC	CAISGPLTGDSSSYEQYF
TRBV27	.	TRBD1	TRBJ1-2	TGTGCCAGCAGTATAAGACAGGGCCTTAACTATGGCTACACCTTC	CASSIRQGLNYGYTF
TRBV19	.	.	TRBJ2-7	TGTGCCAGTAGTATCCTGGACAACTCCTACGAGCAGTACTTC	CASSILDNSYEQYF
TRBV3-1/TRBV3-2	.	.	TRBJ2-2	TGTGCCAGCAGCCCTGGGTCCCTAGCGAACACCGGGGAGCTGTTTTTT	CASSPGSLANTGELFF
TRBV30	.	.	TRBJ2-3	TGTGCCTGGAGTCCGGGACTCCCCGGAGATACGCAGTATTTT	CAWSPGLPGDTQYF
TRBV2	.	TRBD1	TRBJ2-2	TGTGCCATTCCACAGGGGTTTAGCACCGGGGAGCTGTTTTTT	CAIPQGFSTGELFF
TRBV28	.	.	TRBJ1-6	TGTGCCAGCACCGCCAGGCCGGGGAATTCACCCCTCCACTTT	CASTARPGNSPLHF
TRBV30	.	TRBD1	TRBJ1-4	TGTGCCTGGAGGGGCGAACAGGGGACCAATGAGAAACTGTTTTTT	CAWRGEQGTNEKLFF
TRBV18	.	TRBD1	TRBJ2-3	TGTGCCAGCTCCCCCGGGACAGGGCCCACAGATACGCAGTATTTT	CASSPGTGPTDTQYF
TRBV3-1/TRBV3-2	.	TRBD2	TRBJ2-1	TGTGCCAGCAGGGGAAAACTAGCGGGGGGGCGAAATGAGCAGTTCTTC	CASRGKLAGGRNEQFF
TRBV6-2/TRBV6-3	.	.	TRBJ1-5	TGTGCCAGCAGTTATTTCCAGGGGAGCAATCAGCCCCAGCATTTT	CASSYFQGSNQPQHF
TRBV4-3	.	.	TRBJ1-2	TGCGCCAGCAGCCAAGAGACAAACATCGGCTACACCTTC	CASSQETNIGYTF
TRBV5-1	once	.	TRBJ1-4	TGCGCCAGCAGCTTGCCGGGGACAACTAATGAAAAACTGTTTTTT	CASSLPGTTNEKLFF
TRBV3-1/TRBV3-2	.	TRBD2	TRBJ2-5	TGTGCCAGCCGACCCGACCAAACCGGGACTAGCCTTAGAGAGACCCAGTACTTC	CASRPDQTGTSLRETQYF
TRBV20-1	.	TRBD1	TRBJ1-1	TGCAGTGCTAGTGGGGACAGGCCCACTGAAGCTTTCTTT	CSASGDRPTEAFF
TRBV18	.	.	TRBJ2-1	TGTGCCAGCTCACCAGAGTTATTAGGCGGCAATGAGCAGTTCTTC	CASSPELLGGNEQFF
TRBV11-2	once	.	TRBJ1-1	TGTGCCAGCAGCTTAGGTTCAAGAGGGGAAGCTTTCTTT	CASSLGSRGEAFF
TRBV7-2	.	.	TRBJ1-6	TGTGCCAGCAGCAACCGGGATTATTCACCCCTCCACTTT	CASSNRDYSPLHF
TRBV6-5	.	.	TRBJ1-6	TGTGCCAGCAGTTACAGGGGCGAGTTCAGAAATTCACCCCTCCACTTT	CASSYRGEFRNSPLHF
TRBV2	.	.	TRBJ1-1	TGTGCCAGCAGTGAAATCTTCCGGGCTTTCTTT	CASSEIFRAFF
TRBV4-2	.	.	TRBJ1-5	TGTGCCAGCAGCCAAGCGGACACGTATAGCAATCAGCCCCAGCATTTT	CASSQADTYSNQPQHF
TRBV12-3/TRBV12-4	few	.	TRBJ2-2	TGTGCCAGCAGCCACGAACGGGGGGAGCTGTTTTTT	CASSHERGELFF
TRBV2	few	TRBD2	TRBJ2-5	TGTGCCAGCAGCCCTCCACTAGCGGGGGAAGAGACCCAGTACTTC	CASSPPLAGEETQYF
TRBV12-3/TRBV12-4	once	.	TRBJ1-1	TGTGCCAGCCGGTTCGGGAACACTGAAGCTTTCTTT	CASRFGNTEAFF
TRBV5-4	.	.	TRBJ2-4	TGTGCCAGCAGCGGGGGAGGGGGCAAAAACATTCAGTACTTC	CASSGGGGKNIQYF
TRBV11-2	.	.	TRBJ1-1	TGTGCCAGCAGCACTCACAGGGTAACTAACACTGAAGCTTTCTTT	CASSTHRVTNTEAFF
TRBV6-2/TRBV6-3	.	TRBD1	TRBJ1-1	TGTGCCAGCAGTTACCCCACAGGGGCCACTTTCTTT	CASSYPTGATFF
TRBV30	.	TRBD1	TRBJ1-4	TGTGCCTGGAGTATGACAGGGAAGGTGGGAGTGTTTTTT	CAWSMTGKVGVFF
TRBV15	.	.	TRBJ2-1	TGTGCCACCAGCAGGGGGAGTTATGCCGGGGGTTCTAGTGATGAGCAGTTCTTC	CATSRGSYAGGSSDEQFF
TRBV3-1/TRBV3-2	.	.	TRBJ2-5	TGTGCCAGCAGCCAAGTTCCGGGTAATGGAGCCCAGTACTTC	CASSQVPGNGAQYF
TRBV3-1/TRBV3-2	.	.	TRBJ2-5	TGTGCCAGCAGCTTCATAGGGGGCCAAGAGACCCAGTACTTC	CASSFIGGQETQYF
TRBV6-2/TRBV6-3	.	TRBD1	TRBJ2-7	TGTGCCAGCACCCCCCGGGACAGGGCCCACGAGCAGTACTTC	CASTPRDRAHEQYF
TRBV30	.	.	TRBJ2-3	TGTGCCTGTATAGGGGCAGGTTCGGCAGATACGCAGTATTTT	CACIGAGSADTQYF
TRBV19	.	TRBD1	TRBJ2-3	TGTGCCAGCGGGGACAGGGGGCAAGATACGCAGTATTTT	CASGDRGQDTQYF
TRBV7-9	.	.	TRBJ2-7	TGTGCCAGCAGCTCACAGGGAACCGGCTACGAGCAGTACTTC	CASSSQGTGYEQYF
TRBV28	.	TRBD2	TRBJ2-7	TGTGCCAGCACGGGAGGAGCCGCCGAGCAGTACTTC	CASTGGAAEQYF